What follows are 5 T cell receptor beta chains derived from one specimen sequenced in a study of T-cell reconstitution after alpha-beta-depleted transplantation in children. Unique molecular identifiers were built into the TCRbeta library. TCRdb itself ran the PCR reads through MiXCR, one entry per CDR3 protein. Of around 90,000 distinct CDR3 sequences in the sample, around 15% were seen once. The sequencing used PBMCs, mostly from graft donor cells, collected 180 days after TCRalphabeta/CD19-depleted stem cell transplant. Receptor source: a male patient between 2 and 10 years old who had a stem cell transplant for acute lymphoblastic leukemia, so the T cells may come from the graft donor.

This clonotype has at least ten counts. CDR3 in amino acids: CSATPQETQYF. As DNA, the CDR3 is TGCAGTGCGACACCCCAAGAGACCCAGTACTTC. This sequence joins TRBV20-1 and TRBJ2-5; D unclear. This CDR3 has 11 residues. The V gene lost 6 bases and the J gene lost 1 base, with 6 bases spanning the gap. Germline CDR1 DFQATT, CDR2 SNEGSKA (reference sequence).

Ten or more counts support this clonotype. The rearrangement uses TRBV29-1 and TRBJ2-5; D possibly uses TRBD1 or TRBD2 (5 bases each). The germline CDR1 and CDR2 sequences are SQVTM and ANQGSEA. This CDR3 has 13 residues. Trimming removed 0 bases from V and 5 bases from J, with 10 bases in between. The CDR3 DNA reads TGCAGCGTTGAAGATCAGTGGGGGGAGACCCAGTACTTC. This codes for CSVEDQWGETQYF.

The chain recombines TRBV12-3 or TRBV12-4 with TRBJ2-1, with TRBD2 as a possible D gene (5 bases). The CDR3 is made up of 15 amino acids. Trimming shortened V by 4 bases and J by 5 bases, and 15 bases separated the two germline ends. CDR3 region: CASSSRGQGDNEQFF. The CDR3 DNA sequence: TGTGCCAGCAGTTCCCGCGGGCAAGGAGACAATGAGCAGTTCTTC.

V usage is TRBV7-2 and J usage is TRBJ1-1; a possible D gene is TRBD1 (5 bases). Germline V gives CDR1 SGHTA, CDR2 FQGNSA. This CDR3 comprises 17 residues. Deletions cut 5 bases from V and 1 base from J, with 20 bases between. CDR3 amino acids: CASSPGWWEGRNTEAFF. The CDR3 region has the DNA TGTGCCAGCAGCCCGGGTTGGTGGGAGGGGAGGAACACTGAAGCTTTCTTT.

This clonotype has a handful of counts. The chain joins TRBV7-8 to TRBJ1-3; 9 bases fit TRBD1. Losses at the gene ends were 5 bases for V and 7 bases for J; bases not matched to a gene: 12. Germline values: CDR1 SGHVS, CDR2 FQNEAQ. CDR3 size: 16 residues. The chain's CDR3 is CASSRSGTGFLNTIYF. The CDR3 DNA reads as TGTGCCAGCAGCCGATCCGGGACAGGGTTTTTGAACACCATATATTTT.